Shown below are 5 T cell receptor beta chains from a single sample sequenced in a study of CD8 T cell repertoires and HIV-1 epitope variants. Their cognate antigens are unknown. The protocol was immunoSEQ multiplex PCR, while the TCRdb copy is restricted to in-frame clones and leaves out a portion. The table shows thousands of clones, with 66% occurring only once. Sequencing was done on a sample of cultured CD8+ T cells derived from PBMCs. These receptors were collected from a male donor with HIV.

The chain couples TRBV9 to TRBJ1-1; D is unclear. Per the germline V gene, CDR1 is SGDLS and CDR2 is YYNGEE. There are 13 residues in the CDR3. V was trimmed by 3 bases and J by 0 bases, leaving 6 bases between them. The CDR3: CASSGRLNTEAFF. The CDR3 DNA follows: TGTGCCAGCAGCGGTCGATTGAACACTGAAGCTTTCTTT.

The chain carries TRBV11-2 and TRBJ2-1; perhaps TRBD2 as D (6 bases). V was trimmed by 5 bases and J by 4 bases, leaving 12 bases between them. The CDR3 runs 14 residues. Germline V lookup: CDR1 SGHAT, CDR2 FQNNGV. The CDR3 sequence is CASSGGLNYNEQFF. The CDR3 nucleotides are TGTGCCAGCAGCGGGGGACTTAATTACAATGAGCAGTTCTTC.

The CDR3 spells CASSPGDYEQYF. CDR3 DNA sequence: TGTGCCAGCAGTCCAGGGGACTACGAGCAGTACTTC. The chain couples TRBV6-6 to TRBJ2-7, with D perhaps TRBD1 (6 bases). V lost 5 bases, J lost 3 bases, and 8 bases lay in between. CDR3 length equals 12 residues. CDR1 and CDR2 from the germline V gene are MNHNY and SVGAGI (reference sequence).

The V call is TRBV10-1, the J call TRBJ2-1; TRBD2 agrees at 12 bases. This CDR3 is built from 19 residues. V trimming: 0 bases; J trimming: 4 bases; junction bases outside the gene matches: 10. Looked up from germline, CDR1 is WNHNN and CDR2 is SYGVQD (reference sequence). CDR3 sequence reads: CASSESIRLAGVEYNEQFF. The CDR3, as DNA: TGCGCCAGCAGTGAGTCTATCCGACTAGCGGGAGTGGAATACAATGAGCAGTTCTTC.

This clone was observed a handful of times. This chain joins TRBV11-2 and TRBJ2-7; D remains unclear. The CDR3 contains 13 residues. The germline V gene has CDR1 SGHAT and CDR2 FQNNGV. V lost 4 bases, J lost 3 bases, and 10 bases lay in between. CDR3 sequence reads: CASSSSDGYEQYF. The CDR3 region has the DNA TGTGCCAGCAGCTCCTCGGACGGCTACGAGCAGTACTTC. The full variable domain, in which reference TRBV11-2 and TRBJ2-7 provide the parts outside the CDR3, is EAGVAQSPRYKIIEKRQSVAFWCNPISGHATLYWYQQILGQGPKLLIQFQNNGVVDDSQLPKDRFSAERLKGVDSTLKIQPAKLEDSAVYLCASSSSDGYEQYFGPGTRLTVT.